A selection of T cell receptor beta chains follows, all from one sample in a study of post-analysis software for immune sequencing data. TCRdb used MiXCR to reprocess the PCR reads, holding one entry per CDR3 protein. The sample has roughly 870,000 distinct CDR3 sequences, around 53% seen once. Specimen: blood. The receptor source for this set is a girl aged 5 to 17 with multiple sclerosis. Each CDR3 is given without its conserved first and last residue. Rows give clone size only sometimes, using once, few, many, or a class for an expanded clone.

>TRBJ1-1|TRBV7-3|few
ASSLGTAKAF
>TRBJ2-4|TRBV7-2|-
ASSTRGTDEQY
>TRBJ2-7|TRBV18|few
ASSHRAGVHYEQY
>TRBJ2-4|TRBV14|once
ASSQDQITEQY
>TRBJ2-7|TRBV6-1|-
ASTSGQGKFEQY
>TRBJ1-1|TRBV4-1|-
ASSQAVSEAF
>TRBJ1-1|TRBV27|-
VSGAAEAF
>TRBJ2-7|TRBV12-3/TRBV12-4|-
ASRPPPGAYEQY
>TRBJ1-6|TRBV6-6|-
ASGVTYNSPLH
>TRBJ2-3|TRBV29-1|few
SVEGGFVRGLRDTQY
>TRBJ1-2|TRBV3-1|few
ASSQDHGQDPYGYT
>TRBJ1-1|TRBV7-3|-
ASSLTRRDTEAF
>TRBJ2-4|TRBV5-6|-
ASSSPNGADIQY
>-|TRBV5-1|-
ASSSSKGEQY
>TRBJ2-7|TRBV27|-
ASKVKTPGAEQY
>TRBJ2-3|TRBV29-1|-
SVAGTSGSGTDTQY
>TRBJ2-7|TRBV29-1|-
SVRDRAYEQY
>TRBJ2-1|TRBV10-3|-
AISGLDRVANEQF
>TRBJ1-5|TRBV29-1|-
SVSVGGENQPQH
>TRBJ2-1|TRBV20-1|-
SAGSSGRNEQF
>-|TRBV5-1|-
ASSRDGKGYEQY
>TRBJ1-1|TRBV5-1|-
ASSLVGPGGIEAF
>TRBJ2-3|TRBV20-1|once
SATPLIGTDTQY
>TRBJ1-1|TRBV20-1|few
SATTRNTEAF
>TRBJ2-3|TRBV20-1|few
SARVSSGTIRQITDTQY
>TRBJ2-4|TRBV15|few
ATSRAGGAKNIQY
>TRBJ2-1|TRBV9|-
ASSPGGASGRSEQF
>TRBJ2-5|TRBV29-1|-
SVEGGAETQY
>TRBJ2-1|TRBV20-1|-
SGTWSEAGDYNEQF
>TRBJ2-1|TRBV7-2|-
ASSSLAANNEQF
>TRBJ2-7|TRBV6-2/TRBV6-3|-
ASRSGDSWRQY
>TRBJ2-5|TRBV5-1|once
ASSLVERNIETQY
>TRBJ2-4|TRBV5-1|-
ASSLELDRALGGQY
>TRBJ1-1|TRBV15|-
ATSTGQTTEGAF
>TRBJ2-1|TRBV9|-
ASSARLAGDNEQF
>TRBJ2-7|TRBV29-1|-
SVGVPHSYEQY
>TRBJ2-1|TRBV6-5|once
ASRGVPYNEQF
>TRBJ1-2|TRBV6-1|-
AIETGRAGYT
>TRBJ1-5|TRBV12-3/TRBV12-4|few
ASNPTGRDQPQH
>TRBJ2-3|TRBV20-1|-
SAGAGGPISSTDTQY